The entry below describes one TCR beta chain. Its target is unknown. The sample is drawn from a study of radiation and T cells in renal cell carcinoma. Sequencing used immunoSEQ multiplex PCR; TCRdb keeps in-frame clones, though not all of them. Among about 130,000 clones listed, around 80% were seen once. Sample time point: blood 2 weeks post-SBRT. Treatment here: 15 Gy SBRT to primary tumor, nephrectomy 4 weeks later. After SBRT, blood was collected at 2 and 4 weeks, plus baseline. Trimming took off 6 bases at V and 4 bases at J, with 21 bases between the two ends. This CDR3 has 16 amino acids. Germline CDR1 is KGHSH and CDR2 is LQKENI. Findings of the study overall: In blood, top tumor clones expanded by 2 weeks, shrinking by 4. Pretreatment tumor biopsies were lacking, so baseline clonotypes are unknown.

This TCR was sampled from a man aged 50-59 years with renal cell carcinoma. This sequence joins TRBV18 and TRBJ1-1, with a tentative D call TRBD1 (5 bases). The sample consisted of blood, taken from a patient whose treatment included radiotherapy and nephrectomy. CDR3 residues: CASSPPGRDLTTEAFF. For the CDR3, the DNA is TGTGCCAGCTCCCCGCCTGGGAGGGACTTAACCACTGAAGCTTTCTTT.